This T cell receptor beta chain was sequenced during a study of cytomegalovirus exposure and HLA in healthy donors. The study ran its PCR with 60 Vbeta and 13 Jbeta primers. This table comes from immunoSEQ multiplex PCR, and its TCRdb copy is limited to in-frame clones, with some not included. The table has fewer than 120,000 clones, about three quarters seen once; the top ten hold 2.5% to 3%. The CDR3 consists of 13 residues. The junction had 3 bases not matched to a gene; V was cut back by 4 bases and J by 4 bases. Germline-derived CDR1 and CDR2 are SGDLS and YYNGEE. This TCR derives from a woman aged 55 to 70 in good health and CMV-seropositive. This sequence joins TRBV9 and TRBJ1-2, with 8 bases aligning to TRBD1. Material for sequencing was PBMCs. The CDR3 region has the DNA TGTGCCAGCAGCCGACAGGGGTCCTATGGCTACACCTTC. Translation gives CASSRQGSYGYTF.